Given below is one T cell receptor beta chain in context. Its target is not known. CD8 cells regarded as naive lacked CD45RO, were positively chosen for CCR7, and omitted terminally differentiated effector memory CD45RA+ cells. This sample is drawn from a study of shared clonotypes between healthy human individuals. The overall study: Aged 18 to 49, the donors were a couple of women and a few men. Whole-study findings and limits: Estimated richness values were generally larger in naive subsets than in memory subsets. An expected dependence of interdonor clonotype sharing on sequencing depth was noted.

Template for every sorted-subset replicate PCR totaled about 0.2 ug DNA, some 30,000 T cell genomes. Sequencing was performed with immunoSEQ multiplex PCR; in TCRdb, only in-frame clones are kept and a portion is missing. The sample shows around 2,000,000 clones, 85% to 95% of them seen only once. The CDR3 is 15 amino acids. The germline gives CDR1 SGHTA, CDR2 FQGTGA. Trimming left V 5 bases short and J 0 bases short, with 13 bases between. V gene TRBV7-3 combines with J gene TRBJ1-2, with D maybe TRBD1 (6 bases). The material sequenced was naive CD8+ T cells sorted from blood. The TCR originated in a man younger than 35 in good health. The CDR3 region has the DNA TGTGCCAGCAGCCCCATGGGGGGCTCTAACTATGGCTACACCTTC. Protein sequence: CASSPMGGSNYGYTF. The whole variable domain, remainder taken from reference TRBV7-3 and TRBJ1-2, is GAGVSQTPSNKVTEKGKYVELRCDPISGHTALYWYRQSLGQGPEFLIYFQGTGAADDSGLPNDRFFAVRPEGSVSTLKIQRTERGDSAVYLCASSPMGGSNYGYTFGSGTRLTVV.